Included here is one T cell receptor beta chain sequence, with context. The antigen this receptor binds is unknown. No much larger clone exists at a distance of one base, and base qualities are not known. TCRbeta CDR3 regions were amplified from genomic DNA by means of the immunoSEQ Assay, a bias-controlled multiplex PCR. As for how the authors treated the data: The number of nucleated cells in each sample was estimated from the amplification of reference gene primers within the assay. Sequence reads were collapsed and filtered to measure the absolute abundance of every unique TCRbeta CDR3 rearrangement. Productive Simpson clonality was computed per sample as the square root of Simpson's diversity index over productive rearrangements. TCRdb re-hosts the immuneACCESS table, in-frame sequences only. Its copies lack some clones; in the studies checked, an unresolved V gene accounts for under half of them, and the cause for the rest is not known. V and J calls and clone size are given by that table; D and trimming were obtained from the DNA. A total of tens of thousands of clones appear in this sample, about 88% of them only once. Together, the top ten hold around 36% of the sample.

This entry comes from a study of blood T cell repertoires in COVID-19 (dated by TCRdb to the early 2020s). About the investigation overall: Samples from collaborators originated in the United States, Italy and Spain and spanned both the acute and convalescent phases of COVID-19. The material from the prospective study consisted of cDNA or gDNA derived from T cells, B-cell-depleted T cells, or PBMCs. The dataset comprised deeply sampled blood TCRbeta repertoires from subjects exposed to, actively infected with, or recovered from COVID-19. The repertoires were released in a freely available public database intended as a resource for research on the immune response to SARS-CoV-2. Samples were obtained from the ongoing ImmuneRACE study (first 160 participants) and from 1,254 subjects provided by 6 global collaborators. The sample metadata nearly always contained a de-identified subject ID, COVID-19 status, age in years and sex. Where HLA class I and class II types were available, the types were taken from metadata supplied by the sample provider, not from assay-based typing.

V trim: 5 bases; J trim: 1 base; unmatched bases: 3. Taken from the germline V gene, the CDR1 and CDR2 loops are MNHEY and SVGAGI. Measured from the cysteine to the phenylalanine, the CDR3 is 14 residues long. Only the CDR3 DNA stays, 42 bases, in frame from base 1. Collaborating institutions collected whole blood in K2EDTA tubes following their own protocols. For TCRbeta analysis, collaborators shipped samples in one of three forms: frozen whole blood, isolated PBMCs, or DNA extracted from either of those sample types. Results the study describes overall, beyond this receptor: Clinical and demographic metadata were provided uncurated, with the amount varying by source and participant.

Material for sequencing was peripheral blood. Recombination connected TRBV6-5 to TRBJ2-7; 9 central bases correspond to TRBD1. This clonotype was sampled from an older man with active COVID-19. The CDR3 here reads CASSRDRASYEQYF. The sequence in DNA is TGTGCCAGCAGTCGGGACAGGGCGTCCTACGAGCAGTACTTC.